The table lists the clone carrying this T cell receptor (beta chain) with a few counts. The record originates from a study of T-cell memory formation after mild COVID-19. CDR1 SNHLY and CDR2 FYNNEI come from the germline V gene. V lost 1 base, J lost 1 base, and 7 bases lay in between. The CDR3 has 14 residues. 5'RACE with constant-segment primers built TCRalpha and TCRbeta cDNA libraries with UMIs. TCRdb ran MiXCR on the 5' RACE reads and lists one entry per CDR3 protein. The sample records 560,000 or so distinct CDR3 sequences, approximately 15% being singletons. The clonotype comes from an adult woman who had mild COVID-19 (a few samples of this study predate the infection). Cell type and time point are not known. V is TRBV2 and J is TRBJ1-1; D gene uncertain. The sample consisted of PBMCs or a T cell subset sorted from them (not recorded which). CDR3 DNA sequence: TGTGCCAGCAGTGAAGGGTCCCGGAACACTGAAGCTTTCTTT. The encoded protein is CASSEGSRNTEAFF.